The 8 T cell receptor beta chains below all came from one sample that was sequenced in a study of spatial heterogeneity in lung cancer. Overall study findings and caveats: Expanded alpha and beta TCR counts within tumors tracked tumor mutation counts.

TCRdb analysed the 5' RACE reads with MiXCR anew, one entry per CDR3 protein. This sample has 14,000 or so distinct CDR3 sequences, with around 4.7% found just once. What these receptors recognize is not known. This sample's time point: sample taken at primary tumor resection. The source was lung tumor tissue, collected at surgery. The receptors stem from a female donor with early-stage non-small cell lung cancer.

V is TRBV20-1 and J is TRBJ2-7; the D call may be TRBD1 or TRBD2 (5 bases each). This CDR3 has 13 amino acids. Trimming cost V 3 bases and J 3 bases, with 12 bases left between them. CDR1 is DFQATT, CDR2 SNEGSKA, per germline (reference sequence). DNA of the CDR3: TGCAGTGCTAGGTCCCCGAGGGGCTACGAGCAGTACTTC. Translation gives CSARSPRGYEQYF.

This clonotype was observed many times. CDR3 amino acids: CASSVDSSSYNEQFF. For the CDR3, the DNA is TGTGCCAGCAGTGTTGACTCGAGCTCCTACAATGAGCAGTTCTTC. The J gene is TRBJ2-1, the V gene TRBV7-2; no reliable D call. Trimming shortened V by 6 bases and J by 0 bases, and 12 bases separated the two germline ends. This CDR3 has 15 amino acids. CDR1 and CDR2 (germline): SGHTA, FQGNSA.

This clonotype was counted ten times or more. J is TRBJ2-1 and V is TRBV29-1, with a possible D match to TRBD1 (6 bases). The V gene's germline CDR1 is SQVTM and CDR2 ANQGSEA. Trimming shortened V by 8 bases and J by 7 bases, and 12 bases separated the two germline ends. The CDR3 totals 11 residues. The CDR3 loop is CSSEQGNEQFF. CDR3 nucleotide sequence: TGCAGCTCCGAACAGGGAAATGAGCAGTTCTTC.

This clonotype was recorded many times. This chain connects TRBV7-8 to TRBJ2-1; D unclear. CDR3 length: 14 residues. Germline CDR1 reads SGHVS; CDR2 reads FQNEAQ. The V gene lost 5 bases and the J gene lost 3 bases, with 11 bases spanning the gap. CDR3 sequence reads: CASSPDWGYNEQFF. Here the CDR3 DNA reads TGTGCCAGCAGCCCAGATTGGGGCTACAATGAGCAGTTCTTC.

The sample holds many counts of this clonotype. The CDR3 region has the DNA TGTGCCAGCAGACGGGACGGGACATACTCCTACAATGAGCAGTTCTTC. Translation gives CASRRDGTYSYNEQFF. The chain couples TRBV2 to TRBJ2-1; possible D gene TRBD1, 6 bases. Trimming took 6 bases from V and 0 from J, leaving 15 bases between them. Germline CDR1 is SNHLY and CDR2 is FYNNEI. The CDR3 has 16 amino acids.

This clonotype was counted ten times or more. The chain uses TRBV3-1 and TRBJ2-7; D ambiguous. The ends were cut back, 1 base at V and 5 bases at J, with 15 bases in the middle. The CDR3 covers 15 residues. Germline V gene data show CDR1 as LGHDT and CDR2 as YNNKEL (reference sequence). CDR3 in DNA: TGTGCCAGCAGCCAAGGGCAGGTATCCCCCCACGAGCAGTACTTC. The encoded protein is CASSQGQVSPHEQYF.

This clonotype was detected only a few times. V and J are TRBV18 and TRBJ2-3; the match to TRBD1 covers 7 bases. The trim removed 9 bases at V and 4 bases at J, leaving 4 bases unmatched. Germline V gene lookup returns CDR1 KGHSH and CDR2 LQKENI. The length of the CDR3 is 12 residues. The CDR3 DNA follows: TGTGCCAGTCACAGGGGCGCAGATACGCAGTATTTT. This translates into CASHRGADTQYF.

In this sample, this clonotype turned up many times. The chain uses TRBV7-9 and TRBJ1-2, with no clear D. Trimming removed 0 bases from V and 3 bases from J, with 11 bases in between. Germline V gene lookup returns CDR1 SEHNR and CDR2 FQNEAQ (reference sequence). This CDR3 contains 15 residues. The CDR3: CASSLAGPPDYGYTF. In DNA, the CDR3 is TGTGCCAGCAGCTTAGCCGGACCCCCGGACTATGGCTACACCTTC.